The 11 T cell receptor beta chains given below trace back to one sample, sequenced in a study of identical twins' blood T cells. TCRdb reprocessed the 5' RACE reads with MiXCR, giving one entry per CDR3 protein. The sample has 350,000 to 450,000 distinct CDR3 sequences, 28% seen once. The sample comprised PBMCs. The receptors here all came from a woman aged 18 to 55 in good health.

This clonotype was detected a few times. The CDR3 nucleotides read TGTGCCAGCAGCTATTCTCCGACCATGAACACTGAAGCTTTCTTT. It encodes CASSYSPTMNTEAFF. This chain connects TRBV6-5 to TRBJ1-1; D not resolved. The CDR3 has 15 amino acids. The V end was cut by 6 bases, the J end by 0 bases, with 14 bases between. The V gene's germline CDR1 is MNHEY and CDR2 SVGAGI.

J is TRBJ1-1 and V is TRBV5-1, with TRBD1 identical over 8 bases. This CDR3 has 16 residues. Germline values: CDR1 SGHRS, CDR2 YFSETQ. J lost 0 bases, V lost 4 bases, and 8 bases had no gene match. The DNA for the CDR3 is TGCGCCAGCAGCGCCGACAGGGGACCCCTGAACACTGAAGCTTTCTTT. Protein: CASSADRGPLNTEAFF.

The rearrangement links TRBV28 to TRBJ1-2; TRBD1 matches at 8 bases. The CDR3 runs 16 residues. V lost 2 bases, J lost 9 bases, and 14 bases stayed unmatched. Germline lookup yields CDR1 MDHEN and CDR2 SYDVKM. CDR3 DNA sequence: TGTGCCAGCAGTTTAGGGGCCTGGACAGGGAGGAGACGCTACACCTTC. Translating it yields CASSLGAWTGRRRYTF.

As concerns this clonotype: A read error may explain this, as a much larger clone is one base away. J is TRBJ1-1 and V is TRBV5-1; unclear D gene. This CDR3 is built from 14 residues. From germline, CDR1 is SGHRS and CDR2 YFSETQ. V lost 1 base and J lost 6, with 13 bases in between. In nucleotides, the CDR3 is TGCGCCAGCAGCTTGCTCGGGGAAGGTTCTGAAGCTTTCTTT. It translates to CASSLLGEGSEAFF. Complete variable domain (other parts from reference TRBV5-1 and TRBJ1-1): KAGVTQTPRYLIKTRGQQVTLSCSPISGHRSVSWYQQTPGQGLQFLFEYFSETQRNKGNFPGRFSGRQFSNSRSEMNVSTLELGDSALYLCASSLLGEGSEAFFGQGTRLTVV.

This clonotype has at least ten counts. CDR3 protein: CASSERSPGNYGYTF. Written as DNA, the CDR3 is TGTGCCAGCAGTGAAAGGAGCCCCGGGAACTATGGCTACACCTTC. V gene TRBV2 combines with J gene TRBJ1-2; D remains ambiguous. Looked up from germline, CDR1 is SNHLY and CDR2 is FYNNEI. The V end was cut by 2 bases, the J end by 2 bases, with 12 bases between. The CDR3 covers 15 residues.

This clonotype was seen a handful of times. The chain combines TRBV20-1 with TRBJ1-4; 7 bases fit TRBD1. The germline V gene encodes CDR1 DFQATT and CDR2 SNEGSKA (reference sequence). The CDR3 is 14 amino acids. Losses at the gene ends were 3 bases for V and 3 bases for J; bases not matched to a gene: 4. CDR3: CSARPGTANEKLFF. The CDR3 region has the DNA TGCAGTGCTAGGCCGGGGACAGCTAATGAAAAACTGTTTTTT.

Ten or more counts support this clonotype. The genes are TRBV20-1 and TRBJ2-7; no firm D call. Germline CDR1 reads DFQATT; CDR2 reads SNEGSKA (reference sequence). V was shortened by 0 bases and J by 4 bases, with 13 bases between the two germline ends. The CDR3 spans 14 residues. The CDR3: CSARDPVPQYEQYF. Written as DNA, the CDR3 is TGCAGTGCTAGAGATCCCGTCCCACAATACGAGCAGTACTTC.

The V gene is TRBV2, the J gene TRBJ2-7; TRBD2 might be the D (6 bases). CDR1 and CDR2 (germline): SNHLY, FYNNEI. Trimming stripped 4 bases from V and 7 bases from J, with 11 bases between. The CDR3 loop spans 12 amino acids. CDR3 DNA sequence: TGTGCCAGCAGTGTGACTAGAAGGGAGCAGTACTTC. Amino acids: CASSVTRREQYF. The complete variable domain, with remaining parts taken from reference TRBV2 and TRBJ2-7, reads EPEVTQTPSHQVTQMGQEVILRCVPISNHLYFYWYRQILGQKVEFLVSFYNNEISEKSEIFDDQFSVERPDGSNFTLKIRSTKLEDSAMYFCASSVTRREQYFGPGTRLTVT.

In its sample, this clonotype was seen many times. In DNA, the CDR3 is TGCGCCAGCAGCCTCGACGGAAACACCATATATTTT. It is translated as CASSLDGNTIYF. The chain has TRBV5-1 and TRBJ1-3, with D unclear. This CDR3 contains 12 residues. The germline gives CDR1 SGHRS, CDR2 YFSETQ. V dropped 4 bases and J dropped 4 bases, with 6 bases sitting between them.

This clonotype was seen a handful of times. This chain links TRBV20-1 with TRBJ2-3; D gene ambiguous. V dropped 6 bases and J dropped 0 bases, with 10 bases sitting between them. Germline V gives CDR1 DFQATT, CDR2 SNEGSKA (reference sequence). The CDR3 totals 13 residues. The chain's CDR3 is CSAQRTSTDTQYF. DNA for the CDR3: TGCAGTGCCCAGAGGACGAGCACAGATACGCAGTATTTT.

The chain has TRBV20-1 and TRBJ1-5; the D is unclear. Germline loops: CDR1 DFQATT, CDR2 SNEGSKA (reference sequence). With 6 bases removed from V and 0 bases from J, the gap between germline ends came to 12 bases. This CDR3 has 14 amino acids. CDR3 bases: TGCAGTGCCCCTAAAGATAATAGCAATCAGCCCCAGCATTTT. Translating it yields CSAPKDNSNQPQHF.